This TCR beta chain is from a study of T cell changes during pregnancy in multiple sclerosis. J lost 3 bases, V lost 6 bases, and 7 bases had no gene match. Germline CDR1 MNHEY, CDR2 SVGAGI. The CDR3 runs 14 residues. Sequencing was performed with immunoSEQ multiplex PCR; in TCRdb, only in-frame clones are kept and a portion is missing. The table lists 64,000 or so clones, around 92% of them singletons. A single count supports this clone. This chain uses TRBV6-5 with TRBJ2-7; 8 bases are a match to TRBD1. The TCR comes from a female donor with multiple sclerosis, enrolled in a pregnancy study. Here the sequenced sample was peripheral blood, taken in the first trimester of pregnancy. CDR3 in amino acids: CASSPDRVIYEQYF. The CDR3 nucleotides read TGTGCCAGCAGCCCGGACAGGGTTATCTACGAGCAGTACTTC.